Following are 10 T cell receptor beta chains from one sample sequenced in a study of spatial heterogeneity in lung cancer. These receptors lack a known antigen. Study-level findings and limits: The number of expanded tumor alpha and beta chains correlated with mutation number.

A single record per CDR3 protein comes from TCRdb applying MiXCR to the 5' RACE reads. There are approximately 16,000 distinct CDR3 sequences in the sample; about 6.7% occur only once, and around a fifth lies in the top ten. Time point defined: sample taken at primary tumor resection. The material was lung tumor tissue, obtained at surgery. The receptors stem from a female donor with early-stage non-small cell lung cancer.

This clonotype has a count of ten or more. The library was designed around alpha chains, so this beta chain is a stray read whose abundance carries little weight. This sequence joins TRBV28 and TRBJ1-2; D is unclear. Germline V gene sequence: CDR1 MDHEN, CDR2 SYDVKM. V lost 8 bases and J 2 bases, leaving 6 bases between the germline ends. The CDR3 totals 11 residues. CDR3 in DNA: TGTGCCAGCGGTGGGAACTATGGCTACACCTTC. Its translation: CASGGNYGYTF.

With regard to this clonotype: In a library made to pick up alpha chains, this beta chain is a stray read with a size that means little. The J gene is TRBJ2-3, the V gene TRBV29-1; D call uncertain. V was pared by 3 bases and J by 4 bases, with 8 bases between. Germline lookup yields CDR1 SQVTM and CDR2 ANQGSEA. CDR3 length equals 12 residues. CDR3 nucleotide sequence: TGCAGCGTTGAGTCTGGGGCAGATACGCAGTATTTT. It translates to CSVESGADTQYF.

This clonotype was recorded at least ten times. With the library built for alpha chains, this beta chain is off target and its frequency is not meaningful. The chain uses TRBV4-3 and TRBJ1-5; 7 positions agree with TRBD1. Germline V gene lookup returns CDR1 LGHNA and CDR2 YSLEER. The CDR3 spans 16 residues. V was clipped by 1 base and J by 4 bases; unmatched bases: 7. CDR3 nucleotide sequence: TGCGCCAGCAGCCAAGTGGCTGGGACAGTAAATCAGCCCCAGCATTTT. Its translation is CASSQVAGTVNQPQHF.

Many counts were recorded for this clonotype. This beta chain is an off-target read within a library intended for alpha chains, so its frequency means little. The chain employs TRBV6-1 and TRBJ1-5, with no clear D. The CDR3 loop spans 15 amino acids. V was pared by 8 bases and J by 1 base, with 15 bases between. Germline CDR1 is MNHNS and CDR2 is SASEGT. CDR3 amino acids: CASQHEGTSNQPQHF. The CDR3 coding sequence is TGTGCCAGCCAACACGAGGGAACGAGCAATCAGCCCCAGCATTTT.

This clonotype was counted a few times. This beta chain appears as a stray read in a library generated for alpha chains; its size is not informative. This chain connects TRBV13 to TRBJ1-1; possibly TRBD1 for D (5 bases). Germline V gives CDR1 PRHDT, CDR2 FYEKMQ (reference sequence). The V gene lost 3 bases and the J gene lost 0 bases, with 11 bases spanning the gap. The CDR3 is 15 residues long. CDR3 DNA: TGTGCCAGCAGCTTGGCAGGGAACATGAACACTGAAGCTTTCTTT. It yields the protein CASSLAGNMNTEAFF.

Many counts were recorded for this clonotype. This beta chain slipped into a library made for alpha chains as a stray read, so its size is not meaningful. The chain links TRBV12-3 or TRBV12-4 to TRBJ1-2; D uncertain. Deletions cut 6 bases from V and 4 bases from J, with 15 bases between. CDR3 length: 14 amino acids. The CDR3 DNA follows: TGTGCCAGCAGCGCAGGAGTTTACCTCTATGGCTACACCTTC. Its protein product is CASSAGVYLYGYTF.

In the case of this clonotype: Since it is a stray read in a library aimed at alpha chains, this beta chain has a size that is not meaningful. The chain couples TRBV3-1 to TRBJ2-3, with TRBD2 matching 9 bases. There are 19 residues in the CDR3. Trimming at V came to 2 bases and at J to 5 bases, leaving 17 bases not matched to a gene. Germline-derived CDR1 and CDR2 are LGHDT and YNNKEL (reference sequence). CDR3 sequence reads: CASSQNALLAGGNRDTQYF. DNA for the CDR3: TGTGCCAGCAGCCAAAACGCCCTCCTTGCGGGGGGGAATCGAGATACGCAGTATTTT.

A few counts support this clonotype. This beta chain is an off-target read within a library intended for alpha chains, so its frequency means little. This chain connects TRBV5-1 to TRBJ2-3, with 9 bases identical to TRBD1. Germline CDR1 is SGHRS and CDR2 is YFSETQ. V shed 3 bases, J shed 4 bases, and the junction held 6 bases outside the gene matches. The CDR3 consists of 15 residues. In nucleotides, the CDR3 is TGCGCCAGCAGCTCGGGGACAGGGAGTGCAGATACGCAGTATTTT. It translates to CASSSGTGSADTQYF.

This clonotype was picked up many times. Found in a library prepared for alpha chains, this beta chain is an off-target read, and its abundance has little meaning. J is TRBJ2-7 and V is TRBV11-2, with D uncertain. The CDR3 has 14 residues. Germline V gene lookup returns CDR1 SGHAT and CDR2 FQNNGV. Trimming took 1 base from V and 5 from J, leaving 12 bases between them. The CDR3 bases are TGTGCCAGCAGCTTAGGGTTGGTGGCCCACGAGCAGTACTTC. Its protein product is CASSLGLVAHEQYF.

This clonotype was seen many times. Because the library targeted alpha chains, this beta chain is an off-target read whose size means little. The chain joins TRBV5-1 to TRBJ1-2, with 10 positions matching TRBD1. Per the germline V gene, CDR1 is SGHRS and CDR2 is YFSETQ. Unmatched junction bases numbered 5, after V lost 2 bases and J lost 4 bases. The CDR3 length is 15 residues. The CDR3 here is CASSFGTGATYGYTF. The CDR3 nucleotides read TGCGCCAGCAGCTTCGGGACAGGGGCGACCTATGGCTACACCTTC.